This TCR beta chain was sequenced during a study of cytomegalovirus exposure and HLA in healthy donors. Worth noting for this clone: Antigen: not known. Mismatch with germline at one junction end may stem from a read error.

Study conclusions and caveats: In a later analysis, at a false discovery rate of 0.05, approximately 18,000 TCR beta sequences were associated with HLA alleles.

Primers for the PCR totalled 60 Vbeta and 13 Jbeta. Sequenced by immunoSEQ multiplex PCR; TCRdb stores in-frame clones only, minus some. The repertoire has roughly 140,000 clones, 55% to 80% of them found once; the top ten carry roughly 7%. Looked up from germline, CDR1 is SSHAT and CDR2 is FNYEAQ (reference sequence). This CDR3 is built from 17 residues. This TCR derives from a woman aged 60-75 years in good health and CMV-seropositive. The sample consisted of PBMCs. This chain connects TRBV7-7 to TRBJ2-4; tentative D call: TRBD1 (6 bases). The CDR3 loop reads CASSLRTGRLAKNIQYF. DNA for the CDR3: TGTGCTAGCAGCTTACGAACAGGGCGACTAGCCAAAAACATTCAGTACTTC.